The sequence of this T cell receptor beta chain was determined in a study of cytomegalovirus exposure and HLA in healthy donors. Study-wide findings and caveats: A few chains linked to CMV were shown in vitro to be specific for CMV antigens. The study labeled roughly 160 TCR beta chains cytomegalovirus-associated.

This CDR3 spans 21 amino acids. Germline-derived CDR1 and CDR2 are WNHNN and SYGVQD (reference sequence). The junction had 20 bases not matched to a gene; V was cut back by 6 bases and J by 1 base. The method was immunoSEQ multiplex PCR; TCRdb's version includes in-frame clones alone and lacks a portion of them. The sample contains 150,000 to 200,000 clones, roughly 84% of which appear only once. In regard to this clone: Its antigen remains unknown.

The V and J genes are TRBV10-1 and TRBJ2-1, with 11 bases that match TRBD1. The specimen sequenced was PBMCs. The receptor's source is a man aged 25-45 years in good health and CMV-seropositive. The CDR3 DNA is TGCGCCAGCAGGTGGGGCCACAGGACAGGGGGCCACCCGGTATCCTACAATGAGCAGTTCTTC. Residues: CASRWGHRTGGHPVSYNEQFF.